The 23 T cell receptor beta chains listed next were all sequenced from one sample in a study of metastatic and nonmetastatic thyroid tumors. TCRdb redid the clone calls on the PCR reads using MiXCR. Of 7,000 to 9,500 clones listed, over 25% are singletons. Thyroid surgery was performed in patients who had received no treatment beforehand. Source material: tumor tissue. These receptors came from a female donor with papillary thyroid cancer or a benign thyroid nodule (not recorded which). Some clones in this sample may be carry-over from other donors' samples.

This clone was found many times. The gene calls are TRBV28 and TRBJ1-2; D is unresolved. This CDR3 region has 11 residues. CDR1 MDHEN and CDR2 SYDVKM come from the germline V gene. Trimming cost V 3 bases and J 4 bases, with 3 bases left between them. This chain's CDR3 is CASSFGYGYTF. As DNA, the CDR3 is TGTGCCAGCAGTTTTGGCTATGGCTACACCTTC.

V is TRBV11-3 and J is TRBJ2-1; 9 nucleotides align to TRBD2. This CDR3 is 14 amino acids long. Germline V CDR1 and CDR2: SGHNT, YENEEA. V was clipped by 5 bases and J by 10 bases; unmatched bases: 9. CDR3 nucleotide sequence: TGTGCCAGCAGCGGCGGGAGGGCGAGACAAGAGCAGTTCTTC. Amino acids: CASSGGRARQEQFF. Looking up the rest from reference TRBV11-3 and TRBJ2-1 gives the full variable domain: EAGVVQSPRYKIIEKKQPVAFWCNPISGHNTLYWYLQNLGQGPELLIRYENEEAVDDSQLPKDRFSAERLKGVDSTLKIQPAELGDSAVYLCASSGGRARQEQFFGPGTRLTVL.

V and J are TRBV7-2 and TRBJ1-3; TRBD1 aligns across 7 bases. Germline V gives CDR1 SGHTA, CDR2 FQGNSA. The CDR3 loop spans 15 amino acids. V trimming: 5 bases; J trimming: 0 bases; junction bases outside the gene matches: 4. The CDR3 DNA is TGTGCCAGCAGCGGCCGGGACAGCTCTGGAAACACCATATATTTT. Translating it yields CASSGRDSSGNTIYF.

The table lists this clone with a few counts. The rearrangement joins TRBV29-1 to TRBJ2-5; maybe TRBD1 (6 bases). The CDR3 spans 14 residues. V shed 1 base and J shed 5 bases, with 14 bases lying between them. From germline, CDR1 is SQVTM and CDR2 ANQGSEA. CDR3 sequence: CSVEGRGCGETQYF. The CDR3 DNA reads TGCAGCGTTGAAGGTAGGGGGTGCGGGGAGACCCAGTACTTC.

In its sample, this clone was seen once. The chain carries TRBV20-1 and TRBJ1-5; perhaps TRBD1 as D (5 bases). The ends were cut back, 5 bases at V and 3 bases at J, with 11 bases in the middle. Germline-derived CDR1 and CDR2 are DFQATT and SNEGSKA (reference sequence). This CDR3 is 13 amino acids long. As DNA, the CDR3 is TGCAGTGCTGGGACCAACGCCAATCAGCCCCAGCATTTT. It is translated as CSAGTNANQPQHF.

The V and J genes are TRBV6-1 and TRBJ1-2; 8 positions match TRBD1. CDR3 length: 13 amino acids. The J segment lost 4 bases and the V segment lost 5 bases, leaving 3 bases of the junction unmatched. Germline lookup yields CDR1 MNHNS and CDR2 SASEGT. The CDR3 DNA reads TGTGCCAGCAGTTTCGGGACAGGCTATGGCTACACCTTC. Its protein is CASSFGTGYGYTF.

The chain employs TRBV6-1 and TRBJ2-5; 8 bases align to TRBD1. The CDR3 is made up of 13 amino acids. J lost 5 bases, V lost 6 bases, and 5 bases had no gene match. CDR1 and CDR2 (germline): MNHNS, SASEGT. CDR3 amino acids: CASSSRGPETQYF. CDR3 in DNA: TGTGCCAGCAGCTCCAGGGGGCCGGAGACCCAGTACTTC.

This clone appeared a few times. This chain links TRBV20-1 with TRBJ2-2; a possible D gene is TRBD1 (6 bases). The CDR3 is 14 amino acids. Per germline, CDR1 DFQATT and CDR2 SNEGSKA (reference sequence). Trimming took 6 bases from V and 5 from J, leaving 16 bases between them. This CDR3 reads CSANPGERTGELFF. CDR3 in DNA: TGCAGTGCCAATCCAGGGGAGAGGACCGGGGAGCTGTTTTTT.

Relative to its sample, this clone is medium-sized. This sequence joins TRBV6-2 or TRBV6-3 and TRBJ2-5; TRBD2 agrees at 12 bases. The J segment lost 1 base and the V segment lost 7 bases, leaving 7 bases of the junction unmatched. This CDR3 region has 16 residues. Germline values: CDR1 MNHEY, CDR2 SVGEGT. CDR3 nucleotide sequence: TGTGCCAGCACTACCGGACTAGCGGGGTTCCAAGAGACCCAGTACTTC. Translated: CASTTGLAGFQETQYF.

This CDR3 is CASSGRGRLNTEAFF. The CDR3 region has the DNA TGTGCCAGCAGTGGGAGGGGTAGACTGAACACTGAAGCTTTCTTT. V and J are TRBV12-3 or TRBV12-4 and TRBJ1-1; tentatively, D is TRBD1 (5 bases). Between the trimmed V and J ends, which lost 5 bases and 0 bases, there was a span of 13 bases. This CDR3 contains 15 residues.

The chain recombines TRBV19 with TRBJ2-7; the D gene is possibly TRBD2 (5 bases). This CDR3 spans 12 amino acids. Germline lookup yields CDR1 LNHDA and CDR2 SQIVND (reference sequence). V lost 7 bases to trimming and J lost 5 bases, with 12 bases between them. The CDR3 is CASKMRAHEQYF. For the CDR3, the DNA is TGTGCCAGTAAAATGAGGGCCCACGAGCAGTACTTC.

This clone is classed as medium-sized (0.01 to 0.1%). This specimen includes other DNA sequences encoding the same CDR3. V and J are TRBV20-1 and TRBJ2-1, with 13 bases aligning to TRBD2. The J segment lost 9 bases and the V segment lost 3 bases, leaving 11 bases of the junction unmatched. CDR1 is DFQATT, CDR2 SNEGSKA, per germline (reference sequence). This CDR3 is 16 amino acids long. This CDR3 reads CSASSTSGRAGREQFF. The CDR3 DNA is TGCAGTGCTAGTTCCACTAGCGGGAGGGCCGGCCGTGAGCAGTTCTTC.

In its sample, this clone was seen once. The chain carries TRBV7-9 and TRBJ2-7; D unresolved. Germline CDR1 SEHNR, CDR2 FQNEAQ (reference sequence). There are 14 residues in the CDR3. Trimming removed 7 bases from V and 9 bases from J, with 22 bases in between. The CDR3 coding sequence is TGTGCCAGCACCGACAATAGTAGGGATTGGGGGCAGTACTTC. It encodes CASTDNSRDWGQYF.

The chain uses TRBV6-1 and TRBJ1-4; 7 nucleotides agree with TRBD1. This CDR3 has 17 residues. Germline V gives CDR1 MNHNS, CDR2 SASEGT. After removal of 5 bases from V and 3 bases from J, the junction contained 12 bases not matched to a gene. The CDR3, as DNA: TGTGCCAGCAGTTCCGACAGGGTAGACCTGGCTAATGAAAAACTGTTTTTT. Its protein is CASSSDRVDLANEKLFF.

The rearrangement joins TRBV4-2 to TRBJ2-2; no reliable D call. Per germline, CDR1 LGHNA and CDR2 YNFKEQ. V lost 4 bases to trimming and J lost 0 bases, with 18 bases between them. The CDR3 is 18 amino acids. Here the CDR3 DNA reads TGTGCCAGCAGCCTAGGCGCATGGGGAAGTACGAACACCGGGGAGCTGTTTTTT. Translation: CASSLGAWGSTNTGELFF.

By frequency in the sample, this clone is medium-sized. This chain uses TRBV27 with TRBJ2-7, with 9 bases identical to TRBD1. The V segment lost 5 bases and the J segment 3 bases; nucleotides outside the gene matches: 5. CDR3 size: 14 residues. Per germline, CDR1 MNHEY and CDR2 SMNVEV (reference sequence). The CDR3 DNA sequence: TGTGCCAGCAGTAAGACAGGGGGTTTCTACGAGCAGTACTTC. This encodes CASSKTGGFYEQYF.

The J gene is TRBJ2-7, the V gene TRBV28; perhaps D is TRBD1 or TRBD2 (5 bases each). The CDR3 has 14 amino acids. V lost 8 bases to trimming and J lost 4 bases, with 18 bases between them. Germline CDR1 MDHEN, CDR2 SYDVKM. In nucleotides, the CDR3 is TGTGCCAGCCAGAATACTCTGGGGGTATACGAGCAGTACTTC. Its translation is CASQNTLGVYEQYF.

This sequence joins TRBV7-3 and TRBJ2-3; D might be TRBD1 (6 bases). Germline CDR1 and CDR2: SGHTA and FQGTGA. The CDR3 extends over 12 amino acids. V was pared by 2 bases and J by 6 bases, with 6 bases between. In nucleotides, the CDR3 is TGTGCCAGCAGCTTACAGGGGGATACGCAGTATTTT. Translating gives CASSLQGDTQYF.

This clone has more than one count but fewer than ten. One junction end disagrees with the germline gene, perhaps due to a read error. The chain couples TRBV6-1 to TRBJ1-4; D gene ambiguous. The CDR3 covers 13 residues. Germline V gene sequence: CDR1 MNHNS, CDR2 SASEGT. CDR3 sequence (DNA): TGTGCCAGCAGGGGGATTTTGTATGAAAAACTGGTTTTT. Residues: CASRGILYEKLVF.

The chain carries TRBV24-1 and TRBJ2-2, with D perhaps matching TRBD1 (6 bases). V was trimmed by 12 bases and J by 0 bases, leaving 22 bases between them. The germline gives CDR1 KGHDR, CDR2 SFDVKD. The CDR3 has 17 residues. As DNA, the CDR3 is TGTGCCCCCAAGATGCGGTGGACAGCTTCGAACACCGGGGAGCTGTTTTTT. Amino acid sequence: CAPKMRWTASNTGELFF.

Comment on this clone: One junction end does not reproduce the germline sequence, and a read error may be involved. The rearrangement links TRBV20-1 to TRBJ1-2; D call uncertain. Germline CDR1 reads DFQATT; CDR2 reads SNEGSKA (reference sequence). The CDR3 totals 11 residues. The CDR3 DNA is TGCACTGCTATTAGTTGCTATGGCTACACCTTC. It yields the protein CTAISCYGYTF.

In its sample, this clone was seen a few times. The J gene is TRBJ2-5, the V gene TRBV5-5; D is unresolved. The CDR3 is 15 amino acids. Looked up from germline, CDR1 is SGHKS and CDR2 is YYEKEE (reference sequence). Trimming stripped 1 base from V and 0 bases from J, with 10 bases between. CDR3 in amino acids: CASSLPRTYQETQYF. DNA for the CDR3: TGTGCCAGCAGCTTGCCCAGGACGTACCAAGAGACCCAGTACTTC. Drawing the rest from reference TRBV5-5 and TRBJ2-5, the complete variable domain is DAGVTQSPTHLIKTRGQQVTLRCSPISGHKSVSWYQQVLGQGPQFIFQYYEKEERGRGNFPDRFSARQFPNYSSELNVNALLLGDSALYLCASSLPRTYQETQYFGPGTRLLVL.

This clone was detected only a few times. Other DNA variants within this sample encode the same CDR3. The gene calls are TRBV4-1 and TRBJ2-1, with TRBD2 matching over 14 bases. There are 17 residues in the CDR3. The germline V gene encodes CDR1 MGHRA and CDR2 YSYEKL. Trimming cost V 3 bases and J 6 bases; bases outside gene matches: 7. The CDR3 nucleotides read TGCGCCAGCAGCCAGACTAGCGGGGGGGCTGGGGGCAATGAGCAGTTCTTC. Translation: CASSQTSGGAGGNEQFF.